The rows below give T cell receptor beta chains drawn from one sample of a study of T cell changes during pregnancy in multiple sclerosis. The protocol was immunoSEQ multiplex PCR, while the TCRdb copy is restricted to in-frame clones and leaves out a portion. The sample contains fewer than 70,000 clones, about 86% of which appear only once. Sequencing used peripheral blood from another person, used as feeder cells. These receptors originate from a human donor whose cells served as feeder cells for cultures in a pregnancy study. Both conserved end residues are part of each CDR3. A D gene is named only where the DNA matches it firmly. Clone size, where shown, is once, few, many, or a class for clones that have expanded.

.	TRBV27	TRBD1	TRBJ1-1	CASSLFGDSLRTEAFF	TGTGCCAGCAGTTTATTTGGGGACAGTTTGAGGACTGAAGCTTTCTTT
.	TRBV4-3	TRBD1	TRBJ2-7	CASSQDHHRGGSLYEQYF	TGCGCCAGCAGCCAAGATCACCATAGAGGGGGCTCCCTCTACGAGCAGTACTTC
.	TRBV30	.	TRBJ1-3	CAWSDPAGCHF	TGTGCCTGGAGTGACCCGGCGGGGTGCCACTTT
.	TRBV30	TRBD1	TRBJ1-4	CALRDRTNEKLFF	TGTGCCTTACGGGACAGAACTAATGAAAAACTGTTTTTT
.	TRBV28	TRBD1	TRBJ1-2	CASRGSGQVYGYTF	TGTGCCAGCAGGGGGTCAGGACAGGTCTATGGCTACACCTTC
.	TRBV7-9	.	TRBJ2-7	CASSRGTASNSYEQYF	TGTGCCAGCAGCCGCGGCACGGCTAGCAACTCCTACGAGCAGTACTTC
.	TRBV10-2	TRBD1	TRBJ1-1	CASRGTENTEAFF	TGCGCCAGCAGAGGGACAGAGAACACTGAAGCTTTCTTT
.	TRBV18	.	TRBJ2-5	CASSPSRQGAGQETQYF	TGTGCCAGCTCACCTTCGCGACAGGGAGCGGGCCAAGAGACCCAGTACTTC
.	TRBV5-6	TRBD2	TRBJ2-7	CASKTGTNSYEQYF	TGTGCCAGCAAGACCGGGACTAACTCCTACGAGCAGTACTTC
.	TRBV18	TRBD1	TRBJ1-1	CASSPRQGGTEAFF	TGTGCCAGCTCACCGCGACAGGGAGGGACTGAAGCTTTCTTT
.	TRBV6-1	.	TRBJ2-2	CASSEWDTGELFF	TGTGCCAGCAGTGAATGGGACACCGGGGAGCTGTTTTTT
.	TRBV25-1	.	TRBJ2-2	CASRDHRDTGELFF	TGTGCCAGCAGGGACCACAGAGACACCGGGGAGCTGTTTTTT
once	TRBV28	TRBD1	TRBJ2-7	CASSYSGTGGGEQYF	TGTGCCAGCAGTTACTCCGGGACAGGGGGCGGTGAGCAGTACTTC
.	TRBV5-5	TRBD1	TRBJ1-5	CASSLQGRQPQHF	TGTGCCAGCAGCTTACAGGGGCGGCAGCCCCAGCATTTT
.	TRBV25-1	.	TRBJ1-1	CASSLSGNTEAFF	TGTGCCAGCAGTCTTTCAGGGAACACTGAAGCTTTCTTT
.	TRBV2	.	TRBJ1-4	CAGHRELGEGEKLFF	TGTGCCGGCCACCGAGAACTGGGCGAGGGCGAAAAACTGTTTTTT
few	TRBV19	TRBD2	TRBJ2-1	CASSSRGGSYNEQFF	TGTGCCAGTAGTTCGAGGGGAGGGTCCTACAATGAGCAGTTCTTC
.	TRBV5-1	.	TRBJ2-7	CASSESMGPPYEQYF	TGCGCCAGCAGCGAATCCATGGGACCTCCTTACGAGCAGTACTTC
once	TRBV6-1	TRBD1	TRBJ1-5	CASSTRQGGNQPQHF	TGTGCCAGCAGCACTCGGCAGGGGGGCAATCAGCCCCAGCATTTT
.	TRBV6-5	.	TRBJ1-5	CASSQQDRLGSQHF	TGTGCCAGCAGTCAACAGGACAGACTCGGGAGCCAGCATTTT
.	TRBV28	TRBD2	TRBJ2-1	CASSFGTSAEQFF	TGTGCCAGCAGTTTCGGGACTAGCGCCGAGCAGTTCTTC
.	TRBV6-6	TRBD1	TRBJ2-7	CASSYSRDRGNEQYF	TGTGCCAGCAGTTACTCGAGGGACAGGGGGAACGAGCAGTACTTC
.	TRBV18	.	TRBJ1-1	CASSGTLPEAFF	TGTGCCAGCTCGGGGACACTCCCTGAAGCTTTCTTT
.	TRBV19	TRBD1	TRBJ1-5	CASSIRTGVPFVSNQPQHF	TGTGCCAGTAGTATAAGGACAGGGGTTCCCTTCGTGAGCAATCAGCCCCAGCATTTT
.	TRBV21-1	.	TRBJ2-1	CASSRPWTSVNEQFF	TGTGCCAGCAGCAGGCCTTGGACTAGCGTGAATGAGCAGTTCTTC
few	TRBV5-6	.	TRBJ1-1	CASSYGYTAGAEAFF	TGTGCCAGCAGCTACGGATACACAGCGGGCGCTGAAGCTTTCTTT
.	TRBV7-8	.	TRBJ2-1	CASSARRPGEQFF	TGTGCCAGCAGCGCGAGGCGCCCGGGTGAGCAGTTCTTC
.	TRBV10-3	.	TRBJ1-2	CAISESPGASYGYTF	TGTGCCATCAGTGAATCCCCAGGGGCCTCCTATGGCTACACCTTC
few	TRBV4-1	.	TRBJ2-3	CASSQVLSMGTDTQYF	TGCGCCAGCAGCCAAGTTCTCAGCATGGGTACAGATACGCAGTATTTT
.	TRBV9	TRBD1	TRBJ1-5	CASTRTGGPDQPQHF	TGTGCCAGCACCCGGACAGGGGGCCCAGATCAGCCCCAGCATTTT
few	TRBV11-2	.	TRBJ2-7	CASSLGFYEQYF	TGTGCCAGCAGCTTAGGATTCTACGAGCAGTACTTC
.	TRBV4-1	.	TRBJ1-1	CASSPRVGTEAFF	TGCGCCAGCAGCCCCAGGGTTGGGACTGAAGCTTTCTTT
.	TRBV18	.	TRBJ1-4	CASSPGGPINEKLFF	TGTGCCAGCTCACCCGGGGGTCCGATTAATGAAAAACTGTTTTTT
.	TRBV30	TRBD1	TRBJ1-5	CAWGQAFNQPQHF	TGTGCCTGGGGACAGGCCTTTAATCAGCCCCAGCATTTT
.	TRBV6-5	TRBD1	TRBJ1-2	CASSSGTGTYGYTF	TGTGCCAGCAGTTCCGGGACAGGGACCTATGGCTACACCTTC
.	TRBV18	.	TRBJ1-3	CASSPSTALSGNTIYF	TGTGCCAGCTCACCCTCGACAGCACTCTCTGGAAACACCATATATTTT
.	TRBV11-3	.	TRBJ2-1	CASSLGGGQGGSYNEQFF	TGTGCCAGCAGCTTAGGAGGGGGGCAGGGTGGCTCCTACAATGAGCAGTTCTTC
.	TRBV21-1	.	TRBJ2-7	CASSKVSTTCPYEQYF	TGTGCCAGCAGCAAAGTGAGCACCACCTGTCCCTACGAGCAGTACTTC
few	TRBV5-1	.	TRBJ2-5	CASFQGRSQETQYF	TGCGCCAGCTTCCAGGGGCGTTCCCAAGAGACCCAGTACTTC
.	TRBV5-4	TRBD1	TRBJ2-5	CASSPGQVWGQETQYF	TGTGCCAGCAGCCCCGGACAGGTATGGGGCCAAGAGACCCAGTACTTC
once	TRBV5-1	.	TRBJ1-2	CASSLEGLVQGGNYGYTF	TGCGCCAGCAGCTTGGAAGGGCTGGTCCAGGGAGGAAACTATGGCTACACCTTC
.	TRBV6-1	TRBD1	TRBJ2-2	CASSERRQGASAGELFF	TGTGCCAGCAGTGAAAGGCGACAGGGGGCGTCGGCCGGGGAGCTGTTTTTT
once	TRBV29-1	TRBD1	TRBJ2-5	CSVDLGQGAETQYF	TGCAGCGTTGATCTGGGACAGGGGGCAGAGACCCAGTACTTC
.	TRBV6-4	TRBD2	TRBJ2-3	CASSLGLAGGTDTQYF	TGTGCCAGCAGTCTTGGACTAGCGGGAGGAACAGATACGCAGTATTTT
.	TRBV30	.	TRBJ1-1	CAWGLGLNTEAFF	TGTGCCTGGGGATTAGGGCTTAACACTGAAGCTTTCTTT
few	TRBV7-9	TRBD2	TRBJ2-2	CASSPLTSGRAGELFF	TGTGCCAGCAGCCCTCTGACTAGCGGGAGAGCCGGGGAGCTGTTTTTT
.	TRBV7-2	TRBD1	TRBJ1-2	CASSPTGSGYTF	TGTGCCAGCAGCCCGACAGGGTCCGGCTACACCTTC
.	TRBV11-2	TRBD2	TRBJ2-2	CASSPRLAGDSTGELFF	TGTGCCAGCAGCCCCCGACTAGCGGGAGATAGCACCGGGGAGCTGTTTTTT
.	TRBV14	.	TRBJ1-2	CASSQTTGYYGYTF	TGTGCCAGCAGCCAAACTACAGGGTACTATGGCTACACCTTC
.	TRBV27	.	TRBJ2-5	CASSRTLQETQYF	TGTGCCAGCAGCAGGACACTCCAAGAGACCCAGTACTTC
once	TRBV7-2	.	TRBJ2-5	CASSLMRSDQETQYF	TGTGCCAGCAGCTTAATGAGGAGCGACCAAGAGACCCAGTACTTC
.	TRBV19	TRBD2	TRBJ2-5	CASRISGGETQYF	TGTGCCAGTAGGATTAGCGGGGGAGAGACCCAGTACTTC
few	TRBV7-2	.	TRBJ2-7	CASSLAGGPNEQYF	TGTGCCAGCAGCTTAGCGGGGGGGCCGAATGAGCAGTACTTC
.	TRBV5-8	.	TRBJ1-2	CASSFGDRPNYGYTF	TGTGCCAGCAGCTTCGGGGACCGACCGAACTATGGCTACACCTTC
.	TRBV18	TRBD1	TRBJ1-3	CASSPQGVLSGNTIYF	TGTGCCAGCTCACCCCAGGGGGTACTCTCTGGAAACACCATATATTTT
.	TRBV5-4	.	TRBJ1-3	CASSSTAGNTIYF	TGTGCCAGCAGCTCGACAGCTGGAAACACCATATATTTT
once	TRBV2	TRBD1	TRBJ1-6	CASSKTGGANSPLHF	TGTGCCAGCAGTAAGACAGGGGGCGCGAATTCACCCCTCCACTTT